These 11 T cell receptor beta chains came from one sample sequenced in a study of shared clonotypes between healthy human individuals. Profiling relied on immunoSEQ multiplex PCR, and the TCRdb table lists in-frame clones only, not all of them. The sample includes about 490,000 clones, 65% to 80% of them seen just once. Sequencing input: PBMCs. The origin of the receptors is a woman aged 40 to 49 in good health. Some clones in this sample may be carry-over from other donors' samples.

J is TRBJ2-2 and V is TRBV7-9; D might be TRBD1 (6 bases). Germline CDR1 is SEHNR and CDR2 is FQNEAQ (reference sequence). The CDR3 spans 16 residues. V lost 5 bases to trimming and J lost 6 bases, with 19 bases between them. CDR3 sequence (DNA): TGTGCCAGCAGCCCTAGGGCCTCACAGGGCTCCGGGGAGCTGTTTTTT. This sequence encodes CASSPRASQGSGELFF.

Judged by abundance, this clone is medium-sized. V gene TRBV28 combines with J gene TRBJ1-2; D perhaps matches TRBD1 (5 bases). The CDR3 is 14 amino acids. CDR1 MDHEN and CDR2 SYDVKM come from the germline V gene. Trimming left V 3 bases short and J 5 bases short, with 13 bases between. The CDR3 sequence: CASSLGDASYGYTF. The CDR3 nucleotides are TGTGCCAGCAGTTTGGGGGACGCCTCGTATGGCTACACCTTC.

The chain uses TRBV7-2 and TRBJ2-7; 9 bases are a match to TRBD1. J was trimmed by 6 bases and V by 1 base; bases with no gene match: 4. CDR3 size: 14 residues. The V gene's germline CDR1 is SGHTA and CDR2 FQGNSA. The CDR3 nucleotides are TGTGCCAGCAGCTTAGACAGGGGGCTTCCCGAGCAGTACTTC. Residues: CASSLDRGLPEQYF.

This chain connects TRBV7-3 to TRBJ2-6; D is perhaps TRBD1 or TRBD2 (5 bases each). This CDR3 has 17 amino acids. CDR1 and CDR2 from the germline V gene are SGHTA and FQGTGA. V gave up 2 bases and J gave up 0 bases, with 11 bases separating them. Here the CDR3 reads CASSLSGTTSGANVLTF. The CDR3, as DNA: TGTGCCAGCAGCTTATCCGGGACCACCTCTGGGGCCAACGTCCTGACTTTC.

The rearrangement uses TRBV6-6 and TRBJ2-7; D gene ambiguous. V was shortened by 6 bases and J by 0 bases, with 6 bases between the two germline ends. Germline loops: CDR1 MNHNY, CDR2 SVGAGI (reference sequence). The CDR3 is made up of 12 amino acids. CDR3 region: CASRSSSYEQYF. The CDR3 coding sequence is TGTGCCAGCAGGAGTAGCTCCTACGAGCAGTACTTC.

The chain employs TRBV7-7 and TRBJ1-2, with a possible D match to TRBD1 (5 bases). The V end lost 1 base, the J end lost 12 bases, and 21 bases lay between the germline ends. Germline V CDR1 and CDR2: SSHAT, FNYEAQ (reference sequence). This CDR3 contains 15 residues. The CDR3 spells CASSLEGRDEWSDTF. In DNA form, the CDR3 reads TGTGCCAGCAGCTTAGAGGGCAGGGATGAATGGAGCGACACCTTC.

This clone has ten or more counts. The chain recombines TRBV23-1 with TRBJ2-2; tentative D call: TRBD2 (7 bases). TRBV23-1 is flagged as an ORF with uncertain function. The V end was cut by 3 bases, the J end by 5 bases, with 13 bases between. The CDR3 spans 15 residues. CDR3 in amino acids: CASSQPQGGTGELFF. DNA for the CDR3: TGCGCCAGCAGTCAGCCACAGGGAGGGACCGGGGAGCTGTTTTTT.

This chain uses TRBV5-1 with TRBJ2-7, with TRBD1 as a possible D gene (6 bases). There are 13 residues in the CDR3. V was shortened by 3 bases and J by 3 bases, with 10 bases between the two germline ends. Germline V CDR1 and CDR2: SGHRS, YFSETQ. CDR3 protein: CASSSQTGYEQYF. CDR3 bases: TGCGCCAGCAGCTCACAGACAGGCTACGAGCAGTACTTC. The variable domain in full, completed from reference TRBV5-1 and TRBJ2-7, reads KAGVTQTPRYLIKTRGQQVTLSCSPISGHRSVSWYQQTPGQGLQFLFEYFSETQRNKGNFPGRFSGRQFSNSRSEMNVSTLELGDSALYLCASSSQTGYEQYFGPGTRLTVT.

This chain links TRBV28 with TRBJ1-5, with D perhaps TRBD1 (5 bases). This CDR3 comprises 13 residues. Trimming left V 7 bases short and J 4 bases short, with 11 bases between. Germline values: CDR1 MDHEN, CDR2 SYDVKM. CDR3 nucleotide sequence: TGTGCCAGCAAGACAGCCGTTAATCAGCCCCAGCATTTT. As protein: CASKTAVNQPQHF.

The chain has TRBV7-2 and TRBJ2-2, with no clear D. Germline CDR1 is SGHTA and CDR2 is FQGNSA. V lost 8 bases to trimming and J lost 3 bases, with 4 bases between them. The length of the CDR3 is 11 residues. The CDR3: CASGDTGELFF. The CDR3 nucleotides read TGTGCCAGCGGAGACACCGGGGAGCTGTTTTTT. The full variable domain, with the rest looked up from reference TRBV7-2 and TRBJ2-2, is GAGVSQSPSNKVTEKGKDVELRCDPISGHTALYWYRQSLGQGLEFLIYFQGNSAPDKSGLPSDRFSAERTGGSVSTLTIQRTQQEDSAVYLCASGDTGELFFGEGSRLTVL.

This clone was detected only once. This sequence joins TRBV9 and TRBJ1-1, with TRBD1 as a possible D gene (5 bases). CDR1 SGDLS and CDR2 YYNGEE come from the germline V gene. CDR3 length equals 12 residues. V lost 3 bases to trimming and J lost 8 bases, with 11 bases between them. CDR3 DNA: TGTGCCAGCAGCGCTATCGCAGGGGAAGCTTTCTTT. Protein product: CASSAIAGEAFF.